What follows are 30 T cell receptor beta chains derived from one specimen sequenced in a study of blood T cell repertoires in COVID-19. This table comes from immunoSEQ multiplex PCR, and its TCRdb copy is limited to in-frame clones, with some not included. The sample lists 200,000 to 250,000 clones, around 83% occurring once. The specimen sequenced was PBMCs or T cells enriched from blood (not recorded which). Receptor source: a woman between 40 and 55 years old with acute COVID-19.

V and J are TRBV30 and TRBJ2-7, with D maybe TRBD2 (5 bases). The V gene lost 0 bases and the J gene lost 3 bases, with 6 bases spanning the gap. Germline V gives CDR1 GTSNPN, CDR2 SVGIG (reference sequence). This CDR3 comprises 12 residues. The CDR3 sequence: CAWSVRDYEQYF. CDR3 in DNA: TGTGCCTGGAGTGTACGGGACTACGAGCAGTACTTC.

This sequence joins TRBV7-2 and TRBJ1-1; D gene uncertain. V lost 4 bases, J lost 1 base, and 7 bases lay in between. Looked up from germline, CDR1 is SGHTA and CDR2 is FQGNSA. The CDR3 has 13 residues. The CDR3 is CASSSQPNTEAFF. The CDR3 nucleotides read TGTGCCAGCAGCTCACAGCCGAACACTGAAGCTTTCTTT.

The V gene is TRBV21-1, the J gene TRBJ2-7; the listed D gene, TRBD1, was not tested against the DNA. TRBV21-1 is described as a pseudogene. This CDR3 spans 12 amino acids. CDR3 region: CASSKEEQDQYF. CDR3 DNA sequence: TGTGCCAGCAGCAAAGAGGAACAGGACCAGTACTTC.

The rearrangement links TRBV19 to TRBJ1-5; 9 positions agree with TRBD1. CDR1 is LNHDA and CDR2 is SQIVND in the germline V gene (reference sequence). V shed 8 bases and J 5 bases; nucleotides not matched to a gene: 10. The CDR3 loop spans 15 amino acids. The CDR3 sequence: CASGPIQGADQPQHF. CDR3 bases: TGTGCCAGTGGCCCCATACAGGGGGCGGATCAGCCCCAGCATTTT.

This chain connects TRBV6-2 or TRBV6-3 to TRBJ2-7; 9 nucleotides match TRBD1. CDR3 length equals 16 residues. The germline CDR1 and CDR2 sequences are MNHEY and SVGEGT. The junction had 9 bases not matched to a gene; V was cut back by 5 bases and J by 1 base. The CDR3 spells CASSRYPGQGSYEQYF. Here the CDR3 DNA reads TGTGCCAGCAGTAGATACCCGGGACAGGGTTCCTACGAGCAGTACTTC.

The chain is built from TRBV27 and TRBJ2-5, with 13 bases fitting TRBD2. Trimming removed 5 bases from V and 9 bases from J; junction bases left unmatched: 9. CDR3 length: 15 amino acids. The V gene's germline CDR1 is MNHEY and CDR2 SMNVEV (reference sequence). For the CDR3, the DNA is TGTGCCAGCAGTCTAGGACTAGCGGGGGCCTTGCCCCAGTACTTC. This encodes CASSLGLAGALPQYF.

J is TRBJ2-3 and V is TRBV7-2, with 7 bases aligning to TRBD2. V was clipped by 2 bases and J by 1 base; unmatched bases: 6. The CDR3 loop spans 16 amino acids. Germline V gene sequence: CDR1 SGHTA, CDR2 FQGNSA. In nucleotides, the CDR3 is TGTGCCAGCAGCTTAATTCTAGCGGTGGGCACAGATACGCAGTATTTT. This codes for CASSLILAVGTDTQYF.

The V call is TRBV9, the J call TRBJ2-5; 7 positions agree with TRBD1. The V and J ends lost 1 base and 5 bases, in that order; junction bases with no gene match: 5. The CDR3 totals 14 residues. CDR1 and CDR2 (germline): SGDLS, YYNGEE. The CDR3 is CASSVRGQRETQYF. DNA for the CDR3: TGTGCCAGCAGCGTACGGGGACAGAGGGAGACCCAGTACTTC. Full variable domain (missing parts from reference TRBV9 and TRBJ2-5): DSGVTQTPKHLITATGQRVTLRCSPRSGDLSVYWYQQSLDQGLQFLIQYYNGEERAKGNILERFSAQQFPDLHSELNLSSLELGDSALYFCASSVRGQRETQYFGPGTRLLVL.

The V gene is TRBV10-3, the J gene TRBJ1-2, with D unclear. This CDR3 is built from 14 residues. V was cut by 0 bases and J by 4 bases, with 9 bases left in between. Germline loops: CDR1 ENHRY, CDR2 SYGVKD. CDR3 in amino acids: CAISESAGSYGYTF. CDR3 DNA: TGTGCCATCAGTGAGTCCGCGGGGTCCTATGGCTACACCTTC.

V gene TRBV3-1 (or the pseudogene TRBV3-2) combines with J gene TRBJ2-3, with D possibly being TRBD2 (5 bases). Germline CDR1 is LGHDT and CDR2 is YNNKEL (reference sequence). This CDR3 spans 18 amino acids. V was pared by 0 bases and J by 0 bases, with 16 bases between. The CDR3 region is CASSQDPVGAVSTDTQYF. In nucleotides, the CDR3 is TGTGCCAGCAGCCAAGATCCGGTTGGAGCGGTTAGCACAGATACGCAGTATTTT.

This chain links TRBV30 with TRBJ1-5; 7 nucleotides agree with TRBD1. CDR1 GTSNPN and CDR2 SVGIG come from the germline V gene (reference sequence). The V segment lost 6 bases and the J segment 6 bases; nucleotides outside the gene matches: 8. The CDR3 runs 13 residues. For the CDR3, the DNA is TGTGCCTGTAGCAGACAGGGTAGTCAGCCCCAGCATTTT. It yields the protein CACSRQGSQPQHF. Combining the CDR3 with reference TRBV30 and TRBJ1-5 gives the whole variable domain SQTIHQWPATLVQPVGSPLSLECTVEGTSNPNLYWYRQAAGRGLQLLFYSVGIGQISSEVPQNLSASRPQDRQFILSSKKLLLSDSGFYLCACSRQGSQPQHFGDGTRLSIL.

The chain is built from TRBV10-3 and TRBJ1-4; a weak D match, TRBD1 (6 bases). The CDR3 length is 15 residues. CDR1 is ENHRY, CDR2 SYGVKD, per germline. Trimming took 4 bases from V and 3 from J, leaving 12 bases between them. CDR3 sequence reads: CAISGGPSSNEKLFF. CDR3 nucleotides: TGTGCCATCAGTGGGGGGCCGTCGTCTAATGAAAAACTGTTTTTT.

J is TRBJ2-7 and V is TRBV10-1; TRBD2 matches at 10 bases. Per the germline V gene, CDR1 is WNHNN and CDR2 is SYGVQD (reference sequence). There are 13 residues in the CDR3. The J segment lost 4 bases and the V segment lost 4 bases, leaving 1 base of the junction unmatched. CDR3 DNA sequence: TGCGCCAGCAGTGGGGGACTAGCGTACGAGCAGTACTTC. Encoded protein: CASSGGLAYEQYF.

This chain joins TRBV5-6 and TRBJ1-6; D not certain. The V gene's germline CDR1 is SGHDT and CDR2 YYEEEE. The ends were cut back, 2 bases at V and 5 bases at J, with 5 bases in the middle. The CDR3 length is 13 residues. The CDR3 protein is CASSFQDNSPLHF. The CDR3 bases are TGTGCCAGCAGCTTCCAGGATAATTCACCCCTCCACTTT.

The rearrangement uses TRBV14 and TRBJ1-2, with TRBD1 matching over 7 bases. The CDR3 consists of 17 residues. Unmatched junction bases numbered 11, after V lost 1 base and J lost 3 bases. Germline loops: CDR1 SGHDN, CDR2 FVKESK. As DNA, the CDR3 is TGTGCCAGCAGCCAAGGGGGGACAGCCGACCTTGACTATGGCTACACCTTC. The encoded protein is CASSQGGTADLDYGYTF.

V gene TRBV28 combines with J gene TRBJ2-6; 7 nucleotides match TRBD2. The CDR3 is 20 amino acids. CDR1 is MDHEN, CDR2 SYDVKM, per germline. The V gene end was trimmed by 6 bases and the J gene end by 3 bases; junction bases not matched to a gene: 20. CDR3 in DNA: TGTGCCAGCAGCCTGGGGAAGCGGGGTCTCACCCTAGGTGGGGCCAACGTCCTGACTTTC. Amino acids: CASSLGKRGLTLGGANVLTF.

The genes are TRBV5-5 and TRBJ1-2, with TRBD1 identical over 7 bases. The ends lost 0 bases at V and 9 bases at J; junction bases unmatched: 11. The CDR3 is made up of 15 amino acids. Germline CDR1 SGHKS, CDR2 YYEKEE (reference sequence). The CDR3 here is CASSLEVGGGMSYTF. The CDR3 DNA is TGTGCCAGCAGCTTGGAGGTTGGAGGGGGCATGAGCTACACCTTC. Variable domain in full (rest from reference TRBV5-5 and TRBJ1-2): DAGVTQSPTHLIKTRGQQVTLRCSPISGHKSVSWYQQVLGQGPQFIFQYYEKEERGRGNFPDRFSARQFPNYSSELNVNALLLGDSALYLCASSLEVGGGMSYTFGSGTRLTVV.

Comment on this clone: This same CDR3 is encoded by further DNA sequences in the sample. V and J are TRBV3-1 (or the pseudogene TRBV3-2) and TRBJ2-3; TRBD2 is a possible D gene (6 bases). Germline V lookup: CDR1 LGHDT, CDR2 YNNKEL (reference sequence). V dropped 1 base and J dropped 0 bases, with 8 bases sitting between them. This CDR3 spans 15 amino acids. CDR3 loop: CASSQGLASTDTQYF. The CDR3 DNA is TGTGCCAGCAGCCAAGGGCTAGCGAGCACAGATACGCAGTATTTT.

The rearrangement joins TRBV27 to TRBJ1-2; TRBD1 matches at 7 bases. Trimming cost V 6 bases and J 8 bases; bases outside gene matches: 9. Germline V lookup: CDR1 MNHEY, CDR2 SMNVEV (reference sequence). CDR3 size: 13 residues. The CDR3 DNA reads TGTGCCAGCAGCTCAACCCAGGGACAGGGCTACACCTTC. Its protein is CASSSTQGQGYTF.

The J gene is TRBJ2-1, the V gene TRBV5-1; possibly TRBD1 for D (6 bases). Trimming shortened V by 2 bases and J by 8 bases, and 14 bases separated the two germline ends. CDR3 length: 14 amino acids. Germline lookup yields CDR1 SGHRS and CDR2 YFSETQ. The CDR3 spells CASSLLGGMDEQFF. For the CDR3, the DNA is TGCGCCAGCAGCTTACTAGGGGGTATGGATGAGCAGTTCTTC.

The V gene is TRBV6-2 or TRBV6-3, the J gene TRBJ2-3; D uncertain. The CDR3 has 15 residues. Between the trimmed V and J ends, which lost 2 bases and 2 bases, there was a span of 11 bases. CDR1 is MNHEY, CDR2 SVGEGT, per germline. In nucleotides, the CDR3 is TGTGCCAGCAGTTACGAATCCCACTTCACAGATACGCAGTATTTT. It specifies CASSYESHFTDTQYF.

The rearrangement joins TRBV30 to TRBJ1-5; TRBD1 might be the D (6 bases). Trimming took off 2 bases at V and 6 bases at J, with 17 bases between the two ends. Germline lookup yields CDR1 GTSNPN and CDR2 SVGIG (reference sequence). The CDR3 totals 15 residues. In DNA, the CDR3 is TGTGCCTGGAGTTTACATACAGGGACCTCTCAGCCCCAGCATTTT. Its protein product is CAWSLHTGTSQPQHF.

In its sample, this clone was seen once. The V gene is TRBV19, the J gene TRBJ1-1; TRBD1 matches at 10 bases. Germline CDR1 and CDR2: LNHDA and SQIVND (reference sequence). V was pared by 5 bases and J by 0 bases, with 3 bases of the junction left unmatched. CDR3 length: 15 amino acids. CDR3 sequence (DNA): TGTGCCAGTAGTGTTGGGACAGGGGTGAACACTGAAGCTTTCTTT. Protein sequence: CASSVGTGVNTEAFF.

The gene calls are TRBV7-9 and TRBJ1-5, with TRBD1 matching 8 bases. CDR1 and CDR2 from the germline V gene are SEHNR and FQNEAQ (reference sequence). After removal of 2 bases from V and 5 bases from J, the junction contained 8 bases not matched to a gene. CDR3 size: 16 residues. The CDR3 is CASSLLGSGGDQPQHF. CDR3 DNA sequence: TGTGCCAGCAGCTTATTAGGGTCAGGGGGCGATCAGCCCCAGCATTTT.

CDR3 sequence (DNA): TGTGCCAGCAGTAGTGTTCTCGGGACCCAGTACTTC. Translating gives CASSSVLGTQYF. The rearrangement uses TRBV5-4 and TRBJ2-5; D is undetermined. CDR3 length: 12 amino acids. V lost 5 bases, J lost 7 bases, and 12 bases lay in between. Germline loops: CDR1 SGHNT, CDR2 YYREEE (reference sequence).

This clone has more than one count but fewer than ten. This chain uses TRBV30 with TRBJ1-5, with 8 bases identical to TRBD1. The CDR3 covers 15 residues. Germline values: CDR1 GTSNPN, CDR2 SVGIG (reference sequence). Germline trimming cut 4 bases from V and 3 bases from J; bases unmatched to any gene: 8. The CDR3 region is CAWTPSDRDNQPQHF. CDR3 DNA sequence: TGTGCCTGGACCCCATCGGACAGGGACAATCAGCCCCAGCATTTT.

The J gene is TRBJ2-3, the V gene TRBV19, with TRBD2 as a possible D gene (5 bases). The germline CDR1 and CDR2 sequences are LNHDA and SQIVND (reference sequence). This CDR3 has 14 amino acids. The germline V and J ends were trimmed by 4 bases and 0 bases, with 8 bases remaining between them. CDR3 in amino acids: CASSKRLSTDTQYF. The CDR3 coding sequence is TGTGCCAGTAGTAAAAGACTAAGCACAGATACGCAGTATTTT.

J is TRBJ1-2 and V is TRBV5-4; D unresolved. V was cut by 1 base and J by 3 bases, with 10 bases left in between. CDR1 is SGHNT and CDR2 is YYREEE in the germline V gene (reference sequence). The length of the CDR3 is 14 residues. CDR3 sequence (DNA): TGTGCCAGCAGCTTGTGGGGAGGCGACTATGGCTACACCTTC. Its translation: CASSLWGGDYGYTF.

The chain couples TRBV15 to TRBJ1-5; D is unresolved. The CDR3 is 15 amino acids. The V gene's germline CDR1 is LNHNV and CDR2 YYDKDF (reference sequence). V dropped 2 bases and J dropped 5 bases, with 13 bases sitting between them. The DNA of the CDR3 is TGTGCCACCAGCAGACTGCGGGGAGTTGATCAGCCCCAGCATTTT. It is translated as CATSRLRGVDQPQHF. Full variable domain (outside the CDR3, taken from reference TRBV15 and TRBJ1-5): DAMVIQNPRYQVTQFGKPVTLSCSQTLNHNVMYWYQQKSSQAPKLLFHYYDKDFNNEADTPDNFQSRRPNTSFCFLDIRSPGLGDTAMYLCATSRLRGVDQPQHFGDGTRLSIL.

V gene TRBV11-3 combines with J gene TRBJ2-1; 7 bases line up with TRBD2. Germline CDR1 reads SGHNT; CDR2 reads YENEEA. This CDR3 region has 17 residues. V was pared by 5 bases and J by 5 bases, with 15 bases of the junction left unmatched. CDR3 residues: CASSVEPGRGSHNEQFF. The CDR3, as DNA: TGTGCCAGCAGCGTCGAGCCAGGGAGGGGATCCCACAATGAGCAGTTCTTC.